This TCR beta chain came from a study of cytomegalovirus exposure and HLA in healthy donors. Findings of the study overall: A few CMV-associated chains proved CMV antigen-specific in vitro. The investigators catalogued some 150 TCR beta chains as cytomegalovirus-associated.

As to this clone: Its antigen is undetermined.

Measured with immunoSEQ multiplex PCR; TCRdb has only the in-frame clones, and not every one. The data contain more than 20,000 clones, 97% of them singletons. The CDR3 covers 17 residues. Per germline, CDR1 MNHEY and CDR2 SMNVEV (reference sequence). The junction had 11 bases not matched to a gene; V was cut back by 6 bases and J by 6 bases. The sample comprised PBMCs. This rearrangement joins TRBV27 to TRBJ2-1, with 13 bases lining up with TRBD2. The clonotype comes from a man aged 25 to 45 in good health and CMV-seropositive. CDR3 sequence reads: CASSQGLAGERANEQFF. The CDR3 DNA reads TGTGCCAGCAGCCAAGGACTAGCGGGAGAACGGGCCAATGAGCAGTTCTTC.